This T cell receptor (beta chain) was found in a study of blood T cell repertoires in COVID-19. Study-level background: Acute and convalescent COVID-19 specimens originated in the United States, Italy and Spain. From T cells, B-cell-depleted T cells, or PBMCs came the material, which was cDNA or gDNA.

Trimming removed 3 bases from V and 1 base from J, with 9 bases in between. The CDR3 extends over 14 amino acids. Germline values: CDR1 MRHNA, CDR2 SNTAGT. The data were produced by immunoSEQ multiplex PCR, yet TCRdb's version contains in-frame clones alone and is incomplete. This sample has about 150,000 clones, with 65% to 85% found just once. The V and J genes are TRBV6-4 and TRBJ1-1; possible D gene TRBD1, 5 bases. The material sequenced was peripheral blood. The source of this sequence is an elderly woman with acute or convalescent COVID-19. The CDR3 sequence: CASSEGRANTEAFF. In DNA, the CDR3 is TGTGCCAGCAGTGAAGGCAGGGCGAACACTGAAGCTTTCTTT.